The clone carrying this T cell receptor (beta chain) was counted a few times. The antigen is not known. Despite likely unrecorded immune exposures, the donors were nominally healthy at the time of sampling. The PCR ran on 60 Vbeta and 13 Jbeta primers. Libraries were prepared by immunoSEQ multiplex PCR; TCRdb keeps only in-frame clonotypes and omits some of them. The data contain about 160,000 clones, over 75% of them singletons. The CDR3 sequence is 15 residues long. Germline V CDR1 and CDR2: SEHNR, FQNEAQ (reference sequence). Trimming removed 5 bases from V and 5 bases from J, with 18 bases in between. These data belong to a study of cytomegalovirus exposure and HLA in healthy donors. Looking at the study overall: A data release that came early held around 85 million unique TCRs from HLA-typed donors. Of a few hundred genotyped donors, roughly 81% grouped in the Caucasian-associated ancestry cluster. Whole-study findings and limits: Three chains linked to CMV were shown in vitro to be specific for CMV antigens.

The source of this sequence is a woman aged 45-60 years in good health and CMV-seropositive. The J gene is TRBJ2-5, the V gene TRBV7-9, with TRBD2 as a possible D gene (7 bases). The sample taken for sequencing was PBMCs. The chain's CDR3 is CASSQSLGGRETQYF. CDR3 coding DNA: TGTGCCAGCAGCCAAAGTTTGGGGGGGCGCGAGACCCAGTACTTC.